The 32 T cell receptor beta chains presented below share a single source sample, sequenced in a study of long-term antiretroviral therapy in people with HIV. Version v3.0 of the immunoSEQ assay ran at survey level. Clones were read by immunoSEQ multiplex PCR, and TCRdb kept only the in-frame ones, dropping some. The sample lists tens of thousands of clones, 85% to 95% occurring once. Sequencing used unsorted PBMCs, obtained 7.6 years after starting antiretroviral therapy. These receptors originate from a woman aged 40 to 49 with HIV.

The genes are TRBV2 and TRBJ2-3; possibly TRBD1 or TRBD2 for D (6 bases each). This CDR3 has 15 amino acids. Germline loops: CDR1 SNHLY, CDR2 FYNNEI. With 7 bases removed from V and 2 bases from J, the gap between germline ends came to 16 bases. CDR3 in amino acids: CASKIAGEDTDTQYF. The DNA of the CDR3 is TGTGCCAGCAAAATCGCAGGGGAGGACACAGATACGCAGTATTTT.

The chain uses TRBV9 and TRBJ2-7, with TRBD1 identical over 12 bases. Germline V gene data show CDR1 as SGDLS and CDR2 as YYNGEE. V shed 4 bases, J shed 4 bases, and the junction held 9 bases outside the gene matches. The CDR3 is 16 amino acids. The CDR3 sequence is CASSPRGGQGAYEQYF. The CDR3 bases are TGTGCCAGCAGCCCCCGAGGGGGACAGGGGGCGTACGAGCAGTACTTC. The whole variable domain, filled in from reference TRBV9 and TRBJ2-7, reads DSGVTQTPKHLITATGQRVTLRCSPRSGDLSVYWYQQSLDQGLQFLIQYYNGEERAKGNILERFSAQQFPDLHSELNLSSLELGDSALYFCASSPRGGQGAYEQYFGPGTRLTVT.

The chain has TRBV2 and TRBJ1-6; D is possibly TRBD1 (5 bases). Germline-derived CDR1 and CDR2 are SNHLY and FYNNEI. The CDR3 consists of 16 residues. V was clipped by 6 bases and J by 7 bases, with 19 bases between them. CDR3 protein: CASRPGGTLANSPLHF. The CDR3 coding sequence is TGTGCCAGCAGGCCCGGCGGGACGTTAGCAAATTCACCCCTCCACTTT.

The chain combines TRBV15 with TRBJ2-7; D is perhaps TRBD1 (6 bases). CDR3 size: 13 residues. CDR1 and CDR2 from the germline V gene are LNHNV and YYDKDF (reference sequence). Trimming left V 0 bases short and J 7 bases short, with 10 bases between. The CDR3 region has the DNA TGTGCCACCAGCAGAGATACTGGACAGGAGCAGTACTTC. Its translation is CATSRDTGQEQYF.

The chain employs TRBV5-5 and TRBJ2-5; D is tentatively TRBD1 or TRBD2 (5 bases each). The DNA end is more similar to TRBJ2-7, so the J call may be wrong. The CDR3 runs 15 residues. Germline assignment: CDR1 SGHKS and CDR2 YYEKEE (reference sequence). This chain's CDR3 is CASSWAGTDPYEQYF. CDR3 DNA sequence: TGTGCCAGCAGCTGGGCCGGGACGGATCCTTACGAGCAGTACTTC.

DNA for the CDR3: TGCGCCAGCAGCCAAGAAGGGCAGGGAATCTTCTATGGCTACACCTTC. Amino acid sequence: CASSQEGQGIFYGYTF. The rearrangement uses TRBV4-3 and TRBJ1-2, with a possible D match to TRBD1 (5 bases). Trimming took off 0 bases at V and 4 bases at J, with 15 bases between the two ends. Germline lookup yields CDR1 LGHNA and CDR2 YSLEER. The CDR3 is 16 amino acids.

The chain employs TRBV2 and TRBJ2-3, with D possibly being TRBD2 (5 bases). This CDR3 is 12 amino acids long. Germline V lookup: CDR1 SNHLY, CDR2 FYNNEI. Between the trimmed V and J ends, which lost 3 bases and 6 bases, there was a span of 7 bases. In DNA form, the CDR3 reads TGTGCCAGCAGTGACGGGGTCGATACGCAGTATTTT. Residues: CASSDGVDTQYF.

This clone was picked up one time. The chain joins TRBV10-3 to TRBJ2-7, with D possibly being TRBD2 (6 bases). Germline V gene sequence: CDR1 ENHRY, CDR2 SYGVKD. Trimming removed 4 bases at V and 2 bases at J, with 15 bases between. The CDR3 length is 15 residues. In nucleotides, the CDR3 is TGTGCCATCAGTGCTGGGAATGAGCGGGCCTACGAGCAGTACTTC. It codes for CAISAGNERAYEQYF.

The chain combines TRBV4-3 with TRBJ1-6; D unclear. This CDR3 is built from 15 residues. The V gene lost 1 base and the J gene lost 8 bases, with 12 bases spanning the gap. Germline loops: CDR1 LGHNA, CDR2 YSLEER. CDR3 nucleotide sequence: TGCGCCAGCAGCCAAGGGGAGGGAGGCGATTCACCCCTCCACTTT. Residues: CASSQGEGGDSPLHF.

The gene calls are TRBV5-1 and TRBJ1-1; D gene unclear. Germline CDR1 reads SGHRS; CDR2 reads YFSETQ. The CDR3 runs 12 residues. Trimming left V 1 base short and J 6 bases short, with 7 bases between. CDR3 bases: TGCGCCAGCAGCTTGACCAGGTCTGAAGCTTTCTTT. This encodes CASSLTRSEAFF.

Of note for this clone: Within the sample, other DNA sequences also encode this same CDR3. The gene calls are TRBV27 and TRBJ2-7; 9 nucleotides align to TRBD1. V shed 6 bases, J shed 3 bases, and the junction held 6 bases outside the gene matches. This CDR3 region has 14 residues. CDR1 and CDR2 from the germline V gene are MNHEY and SMNVEV (reference sequence). The CDR3 loop reads CASSLQGANYEQYF. CDR3 sequence (DNA): TGTGCCAGCAGCCTACAGGGGGCTAACTACGAGCAGTACTTC.

This clone appeared a single time. The V call is TRBV6-1, the J call TRBJ2-6; D gene unclear. Looked up from germline, CDR1 is MNHNS and CDR2 is SASEGT. Between the trimmed V and J ends, which lost 1 base and 0 bases, there was a span of 7 bases. The CDR3 loop spans 16 amino acids. This CDR3 reads CASSEGVASGANVLTF. CDR3 nucleotides: TGTGCCAGCAGTGAAGGGGTGGCCTCTGGGGCCAACGTCCTGACTTTC.

The rearrangement links TRBV7-2 to TRBJ1-5, with TRBD1 identical over 11 bases. The V segment lost 5 bases and the J segment 3 bases; nucleotides outside the gene matches: 6. This CDR3 region has 16 residues. Germline lookup yields CDR1 SGHTA and CDR2 FQGNSA. The CDR3: CASSRGTGGVNQPQHF. The DNA of the CDR3 is TGTGCCAGCAGCCGGGGGACAGGGGGTGTCAATCAGCCCCAGCATTTT.

The gene calls are TRBV2 and TRBJ1-1, with D perhaps matching TRBD1 (5 bases). CDR1 is SNHLY and CDR2 is FYNNEI in the germline V gene. This CDR3 has 11 amino acids. V was shortened by 3 bases and J by 10 bases, with 9 bases between the two germline ends. The CDR3 nucleotides read TGTGCCAGCAGTGAGGGGGGTAGAGCTTTCTTT. Its translation is CASSEGGRAFF.

The DNA for the CDR3 is TGCGCCAGCAGCTTGATGGCGGGGGTGTCCTACGAGCAGTACTTC. It is translated as CASSLMAGVSYEQYF. The chain recombines TRBV5-1 with TRBJ2-7; TRBD2 aligns across 7 bases. V shed 1 base, J shed 1 base, and the junction held 5 bases outside the gene matches. Germline CDR1 reads SGHRS; CDR2 reads YFSETQ. The CDR3 length is 15 residues.

V is TRBV4-1 and J is TRBJ1-5; D remains ambiguous. CDR3 length equals 16 residues. With 0 bases removed from V and 4 bases from J, the gap between germline ends came to 13 bases. Germline-derived CDR1 and CDR2 are MGHRA and YSYEKL. CDR3 sequence (DNA): TGCGCCAGCAGCCAAGATCGCCCGGGAATTAATCAGCCCCAGCATTTT. Amino acids: CASSQDRPGINQPQHF.

DNA for the CDR3: TGTGCCTGGAGTGTACAGGGTGATGAGCAGTTCTTC. Translating gives CAWSVQGDEQFF. This chain links TRBV30 with TRBJ2-1; D might be TRBD1 (6 bases). V shed 0 bases and J shed 8 bases, with 8 bases lying between them. Germline loops: CDR1 GTSNPN, CDR2 SVGIG (reference sequence). The CDR3 consists of 12 residues.

The rearrangement links TRBV5-1 to TRBJ2-3, with 8 bases identical to TRBD1. The CDR3 runs to 14 residues. Germline-derived CDR1 and CDR2 are SGHRS and YFSETQ. Trimming removed 3 bases from V and 6 bases from J; junction bases left unmatched: 6. CDR3 in DNA: TGCGCCAGCAGCTCACAGGGGGAAGTGGATACGCAGTATTTT. Translated, it gives CASSSQGEVDTQYF.

This clone was seen a single time. The gene calls are TRBV19 and TRBJ1-2, with 7 nucleotides matching TRBD1. Trimming took 3 bases from V and 8 from J; bases not matched to a gene: 9. This CDR3 is 14 amino acids long. In germline, CDR1 is LNHDA, CDR2 SQIVND (reference sequence). The CDR3 DNA is TGTGCCAGTAGTATTGCGACAGGGTCTAGCGGCTACACCTTC. Amino acids: CASSIATGSSGYTF.

The chain combines TRBV7-2 with TRBJ2-5, with D perhaps given as TRBD1 or TRBD2 (5 bases each). The germline V gene has CDR1 SGHTA and CDR2 FQGNSA. The CDR3 is 16 amino acids. V lost 3 bases to trimming and J lost 5 bases, with 19 bases between them. CDR3 region: CASSFNPGRTHETQYF. The CDR3 DNA sequence: TGTGCCAGCAGCTTTAACCCGGGACGGACCCATGAGACCCAGTACTTC. Based on the CDR3 plus reference TRBV7-2 and TRBJ2-5, the full variable domain is GAGVSQSPSNKVTEKGKDVELRCDPISGHTALYWYRQSLGQGLEFLIYFQGNSAPDKSGLPSDRFSAERTGGSVSTLTIQRTQQEDSAVYLCASSFNPGRTHETQYFGPGTRLLVL.

V usage is TRBV6-5 and J usage is TRBJ1-5; no definite D call. Trimming removed 2 bases from V and 1 base from J, with 6 bases in between. Germline lookup yields CDR1 MNHEY and CDR2 SVGAGI. The length of the CDR3 is 14 residues. This CDR3 is CASSYRASNQPQHF. The CDR3 DNA reads as TGTGCCAGCAGTTACAGGGCCAGCAATCAGCCCCAGCATTTT.

V is TRBV19 and J is TRBJ1-2, with unresolved D. This CDR3 is 13 amino acids long. The V gene's germline CDR1 is LNHDA and CDR2 SQIVND (reference sequence). V gave up 6 bases and J gave up 5 bases, with 13 bases separating them. Written as DNA, the CDR3 is TGTGCCAGTAGGCTAGACGGAAGTTATGGCTACACCTTC. Translated, it gives CASRLDGSYGYTF.

This chain links TRBV19 with TRBJ1-5, with D unresolved. Between the trimmed V and J ends, which lost 5 bases and 0 bases, there was a span of 11 bases. Germline-derived CDR1 and CDR2 are LNHDA and SQIVND (reference sequence). The CDR3 totals 15 residues. CDR3 DNA: TGTGCCAGTAGTCTCGGACGGTTTAGCAATCAGCCCCAGCATTTT. Amino acids: CASSLGRFSNQPQHF.

The chain joins TRBV5-6 to TRBJ1-3; no reliable D call. The CDR3 sequence is 16 residues long. In germline, CDR1 is SGHDT, CDR2 YYEEEE. V lost 4 bases and J lost 4, with 18 bases in between. The CDR3 protein is CASSINRGGTGNTIYF. CDR3 bases: TGTGCCAGCAGCATAAACAGAGGCGGAACGGGAAACACCATATATTTT.

V and J are TRBV10-3 and TRBJ2-3, with D perhaps matching TRBD2 (5 bases). The CDR3 contains 15 residues. Germline values: CDR1 ENHRY, CDR2 SYGVKD. The V and J ends lost 7 bases and 0 bases respectively, with 14 bases between them. CDR3 region: CAINAGRASTDTQYF. The CDR3 nucleotides read TGTGCCATCAATGCGGGCAGAGCTAGCACAGATACGCAGTATTTT.

The genes are TRBV10-3 and TRBJ1-3; D is ambiguous. V was trimmed by 6 bases and J by 4 bases, leaving 7 bases between them. CDR3 size: 12 residues. CDR1 and CDR2 (germline): ENHRY, SYGVKD. The CDR3 nucleotides are TGTGCCATCAGGGGCTACGGAAACACCATATATTTT. Translated: CAIRGYGNTIYF.

The chain recombines TRBV19 with TRBJ1-2, with D hard to call. This CDR3 is built from 14 residues. The germline CDR1 and CDR2 sequences are LNHDA and SQIVND (reference sequence). The ends were cut back, 6 bases at V and 4 bases at J, with 15 bases in the middle. The CDR3 here is CASRTSAILYGYTF. For the CDR3, the DNA is TGTGCCAGTAGAACCTCGGCCATCCTCTATGGCTACACCTTC.

Comments on this clone: This CDR3 is also generated by other DNA sequences in the sample. J is TRBJ1-1 and V is TRBV5-4, with D possibly TRBD1 on 5 matching bases. Germline V gene data show CDR1 as SGHNT and CDR2 as YYREEE (reference sequence). This CDR3 contains 15 residues. Trimming left V 2 bases short and J 0 bases short, with 11 bases between. The CDR3 DNA is TGTGCCAGCAGCTTAGGCGGGGGGGTGAACACTGAAGCTTTCTTT. As protein: CASSLGGGVNTEAFF.

The CDR3 DNA is TGTGCCAGCAGTTTAACCAGGCAAGAGACCCAGTACTTC. Its translation is CASSLTRQETQYF. J is TRBJ2-5 and V is TRBV27, with no clear D. This CDR3 has 13 amino acids. Trimming took off 2 bases at V and 2 bases at J, with 6 bases between the two ends. The germline V gene has CDR1 MNHEY and CDR2 SMNVEV (reference sequence).

The CDR3, as DNA: TGTGCCACAACCGCGGTGGTCTCCTATAATTCACCCCTCCACTTT. Its protein is CATTAVVSYNSPLHF. The chain uses TRBV7-2 and TRBJ1-6; D remains ambiguous. CDR3 length: 15 amino acids. Between the trimmed V and J ends, which lost 10 bases and 0 bases, there was a span of 13 bases. From germline, CDR1 is SGHTA and CDR2 FQGNSA.

This sequence joins TRBV6-6 and TRBJ1-6; D unclear. This CDR3 comprises 14 residues. Trimming removed 8 bases at V and 5 bases at J, with 13 bases between. CDR1 is MNHNY and CDR2 is SVGAGI in the germline V gene (reference sequence). The CDR3 loop reads CASGYQENNSPLHF. As DNA, the CDR3 is TGTGCCAGCGGCTACCAGGAAAATAATTCACCCCTCCACTTT.

Comments on this clone: The same CDR3 can be traced to other DNA sequences in this sample. V is TRBV5-1 and J is TRBJ2-7; D gene ambiguous. This CDR3 spans 14 amino acids. The germline V gene has CDR1 SGHRS and CDR2 YFSETQ. Trimming stripped 0 bases from V and 0 bases from J, with 7 bases between. The chain's CDR3 is CASSLEASSYEQYF. The CDR3 region has the DNA TGCGCCAGCAGCTTGGAAGCAAGCTCCTACGAGCAGTACTTC. Complete variable domain (other parts from reference TRBV5-1 and TRBJ2-7): KAGVTQTPRYLIKTRGQQVTLSCSPISGHRSVSWYQQTPGQGLQFLFEYFSETQRNKGNFPGRFSGRQFSNSRSEMNVSTLELGDSALYLCASSLEASSYEQYFGPGTRLTVT.